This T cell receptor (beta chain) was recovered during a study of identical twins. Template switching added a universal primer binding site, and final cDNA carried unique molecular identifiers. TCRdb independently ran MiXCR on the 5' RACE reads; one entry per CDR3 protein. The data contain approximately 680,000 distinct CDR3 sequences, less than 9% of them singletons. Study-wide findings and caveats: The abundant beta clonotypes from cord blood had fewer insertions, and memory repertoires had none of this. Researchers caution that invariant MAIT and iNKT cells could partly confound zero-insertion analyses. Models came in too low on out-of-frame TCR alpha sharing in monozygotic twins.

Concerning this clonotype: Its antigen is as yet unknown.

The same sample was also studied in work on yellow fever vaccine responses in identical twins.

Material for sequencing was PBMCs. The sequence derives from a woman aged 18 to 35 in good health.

The CDR3 coding sequence is TGCGCCAGCAGCCGGACTGGGGAGCAAAGGGTAGATACGCAGTATTTT. Protein: CASSRTGEQRVDTQYF. V is TRBV5-1 and J is TRBJ2-3; TRBD2 might be the D (5 bases). The CDR3 totals 16 residues. V was trimmed by 4 bases and J by 5 bases, leaving 20 bases between them. Germline lookup yields CDR1 SGHRS and CDR2 YFSETQ.